One and the same sample provided the 28 T cell receptor beta chains below, sequenced in a study of tumor-infiltrating lymphocytes in primary liver carcinoma. A constant-region primer served to make TCR beta cDNA from about 500 ng total RNA. Sequencing libraries for TCR beta derived from three nested multiplex PCR rounds that used slightly modified ARM-PCR. A C-beta reverse primer was combined with TRBV1-TRBV30 forward primers in the first two PCR rounds, and each round had approximately 10 cycles. TCRdb reprocessed the multiplex PCR reads via MiXCR and lists one record per CDR3 protein. The repertoire holds just over 300,000 distinct CDR3 sequences, with approximately 54% as singletons. Germline DNA was also extracted, and blood RNA derived from unsorted whole blood. The sample consisted of peripheral blood. The source of these receptors is a young woman with primary liver carcinoma and hepatitis B virus infection.

The gene calls are TRBV4-2 and TRBJ2-5, with D hard to call. Germline values: CDR1 LGHNA, CDR2 YNFKEQ. V was pared by 4 bases and J by 6 bases, with 12 bases between. This CDR3 has 13 residues. Here the CDR3 reads CASSRTVGKTQYF. In DNA, the CDR3 is TGTGCCAGCAGCCGGACCGTGGGGAAGACCCAGTACTTC.

With respect to this clonotype: This CDR3 is missing its conserved last phenylalanine or tryptophan, likely due to a read error. The DNA is left out, because the CDR3 cannot be placed on it with certainty; the CDR3 is given as TCRdb lists it. The chain links TRBV5-6 to TRBJ2-7; the table's D call, TRBD2, has no DNA check behind it. From its first to its last residue, the CDR3 has 13 amino acids. Germline CDR1 and CDR2: SGHDT and YYEEEE. CDR3 residues: CASSLGLAGRRLI.

Of note for this clonotype: The junction shows a germline mismatch at one end, possibly a read error. The rearrangement joins TRBV12-3 or TRBV12-4 to TRBJ2-1; 9 nucleotides line up with TRBD2. This CDR3 region has 16 residues. CDR3 loop: CAGSLGPGLAVNEQFF. The DNA of the CDR3 is TGTGCCGGCAGTTTAGGACCGGGACTAGCCGTAAATGAGCAGTTCTTC.

This clonotype showed up many times. The chain combines TRBV29-1 with TRBJ2-1; D gene ambiguous. This CDR3 is built from 13 residues. V was cut by 1 base and J by 7 bases, with 11 bases left in between. The V gene's germline CDR1 is SQVTM and CDR2 ANQGSEA. CDR3 in DNA: TGCAGCGTTGAAGGGTTAAAGGTGAATGAGCAGTTCTTC. Translated, it gives CSVEGLKVNEQFF.

In the case of this clonotype: Its ends do not fully match the called genes, so a read error is possible. V and J are TRBV28 and TRBJ2-7, with D hard to call. The germline gives CDR1 MDHEN, CDR2 SYDVKM. CDR3 length: 12 amino acids. Written as DNA, the CDR3 is TGTGCCAACAGTTCACTTAGCTCTCCTAGGTACTTC. Translated, it gives CANSSLSSPRYF.

This chain connects TRBV29-1 to TRBJ2-7, with D possibly being TRBD2 (5 bases). V was shortened by 7 bases and J by 3 bases, with 19 bases between the two germline ends. Germline CDR1 and CDR2: SQVTM and ANQGSEA. This CDR3 is built from 14 residues. CDR3 sequence reads: CSAGAGSAGYEQYF. The CDR3 DNA is TGCAGCGCAGGAGCAGGATCGGCGGGCTACGAGCAGTACTTC.

This clonotype was seen only a few times. The chain couples TRBV5-4 to TRBJ2-3, with TRBD2 matching 8 bases. This CDR3 has 16 amino acids. With V trimmed by 0 bases and J by 3 bases, 6 bases remained unmatched. Per germline, CDR1 SGHNT and CDR2 YYREEE (reference sequence). CDR3 DNA: TGTGCCAGCAGCTTGGAGGTGGTAGCGGGAACAGATACGCAGTATTTT. Its protein product is CASSLEVVAGTDTQYF.

For the CDR3, the DNA is TGTGCCAGCCGACAGGGGTTTGGCTATGGCTACACCTTC. Amino acid sequence: CASRQGFGYGYTF. The chain joins TRBV6-1 to TRBJ1-2, with 8 bases identical to TRBD1. After removal of 8 bases from V and 4 bases from J, the junction contained 6 bases not matched to a gene. The CDR3 totals 13 residues. Germline V gives CDR1 MNHNS, CDR2 SASEGT.

The chain combines TRBV7-9 with TRBJ1-4; 8 nucleotides align to TRBD1. From germline, CDR1 is SEHNR and CDR2 FQNEAQ (reference sequence). This CDR3 region has 13 residues. The J segment lost 10 bases and the V segment lost 3 bases, leaving 4 bases of the junction unmatched. The CDR3 is CASSLDRVGKLFF. The CDR3, as DNA: TGTGCCAGCAGCTTGGACAGGGTAGGAAAACTGTTTTTT.

This clonotype occurred many times. The rearrangement links TRBV11-2 to TRBJ1-2; TRBD1 matches at 7 bases. Germline V gene data show CDR1 as SGHAT and CDR2 as FQNNGV. The CDR3 covers 15 residues. J was trimmed by 0 bases and V by 5 bases; bases with no gene match: 6. The CDR3 bases are TGTGCCAGCAGCGCGTGGGACAGAGCTAACTATGGCTACACCTTC. Residues: CASSAWDRANYGYTF.

The genes are TRBV28 and TRBJ1-2; D might be TRBD1 (5 bases). This CDR3 contains 16 residues. Germline V gives CDR1 MDHEN, CDR2 SYDVKM. V shed 8 bases and J shed 4 bases, with 23 bases lying between them. CDR3 nucleotides: TGTGCCAGCTGCATAAATCCCGGAGTAGGGGTCTATGGCTACACCTTC. It codes for CASCINPGVGVYGYTF.

Details on this clonotype: An end of the junction does not agree with germline; a read error may underlie this. V usage is TRBV11-1 and J usage is TRBJ1-5; D perhaps matches TRBD1 (5 bases). Germline V CDR1 and CDR2: SGHAT, FQDESV (reference sequence). This CDR3 comprises 14 residues. The CDR3 DNA reads TGTGCCGGCAGCTTACGAGACAGAAGTCAGCCCCAGCATTTT. It translates to CAGSLRDRSQPQHF. The full variable domain, in which reference TRBV11-1 and TRBJ1-5 provide the parts outside the CDR3, is EAEVAQSPRYKITEKSQAVAFWCDPISGHATLYWYRQILGQGPELLVQFQDESVVDDSQLPKDRFSAERLKGVDSTLKIQPAELGDSAMYLCAGSLRDRSQPQHFGDGTRLSIL.

Of note for this clonotype: Compared with germline, one end of the junction differs, possibly owing to a read error. The gene calls are TRBV6-2 or TRBV6-3 and TRBJ1-2; D gene ambiguous. The germline gives CDR1 MNHEY, CDR2 SVGEGT. CDR3 size: 15 residues. CDR3 in DNA: TGTACCAGCAGCGACCATAACTCAGCTAACTGTGGCTACACCTTC. The encoded protein is CTSSDHNSANCGYTF.

A word on this clonotype: This may arise from a read error, as a much more abundant clone is one base away. The chain uses TRBV6-2 or TRBV6-3 and TRBJ1-5; D unclear. V gave up 3 bases and J gave up 2 bases, with 11 bases separating them. The CDR3 extends over 15 amino acids. From germline, CDR1 is MNHEY and CDR2 SVGEGT. The CDR3 sequence: CASSYEGLGNQPQHF. CDR3 DNA: TGTGCCAGCAGTTATGAGGGCCTAGGCAATCAGCCCCAGCATTTT.

This clonotype has just a few counts. The J gene is TRBJ2-7, the V gene TRBV13; no clear D gene. Germline values: CDR1 PRHDT, CDR2 FYEKMQ (reference sequence). With 4 bases removed from V and 3 bases from J, the gap between germline ends came to 13 bases. The CDR3 is 14 amino acids. CDR3 coding DNA: TGTGCCAGCAGCTCCCCCGAAGGGAACTACGAGCAGTACTTC. This sequence encodes CASSSPEGNYEQYF.

In regard to this clonotype: Just one base apart from a much larger clone, this may be a read error. The V gene is TRBV29-1, the J gene TRBJ1-1, with a weak D call TRBD1 (5 bases). This CDR3 has 13 residues. Trimming stripped 4 bases from V and 4 bases from J, with 13 bases between. From germline, CDR1 is SQVTM and CDR2 ANQGSEA. CDR3 residues: CSVAGRGSTEAFF. The CDR3 DNA sequence: TGCAGCGTTGCGGGACGGGGGAGCACTGAAGCTTTCTTT.

On this clonotype: It may be a read error: a sequence one base away is much more abundant. The chain is built from TRBV6-5 and TRBJ1-1, with D possibly being TRBD1 (5 bases). In germline, CDR1 is MNHEY, CDR2 SVGAGI. The CDR3 totals 12 residues. CDR3: CASSFQGIETFF. Here the CDR3 DNA reads TGTGCCAGCAGTTTCCAGGGAATTGAAACTTTCTTT.

The chain couples TRBV29-1 to TRBJ2-1, with 13 bases fitting TRBD2. The CDR3 runs to 14 residues. J lost 7 bases, V lost 3 bases, and 3 bases had no gene match. Germline V gives CDR1 SQVTM, CDR2 ANQGSEA. This chain's CDR3 is CSVDTTSGRNEQFF. The CDR3 DNA follows: TGCAGCGTTGATACGACTAGCGGGAGGAATGAGCAGTTCTTC.

This clonotype was recorded only once. A read error is possible here, since a much larger clone lies one base away. The chain recombines TRBV10-3 with TRBJ2-5; D unclear. This CDR3 contains 13 residues. V was trimmed by 0 bases and J by 3 bases, leaving 5 bases between them. Looked up from germline, CDR1 is ENHRY and CDR2 is SYGVKD. The DNA for the CDR3 is TGTGCCATCAGTGAGTCTGGGGAAGAGACCCAGTACTTC. Protein sequence: CAISESGEETQYF.

In regard to this clonotype: A much larger clonotype is one base distant, so this may be a read error. The chain has TRBV12-3 or TRBV12-4 and TRBJ2-7; D is possibly TRBD2 (7 bases). The CDR3 sequence is 15 residues long. With 8 bases removed from V and 3 bases from J, the gap between germline ends came to 20 bases. The chain's CDR3 is CASGEGGGSYYEQYF. CDR3 nucleotide sequence: TGTGCCAGCGGGGAGGGGGGCGGATCCTACTACGAGCAGTACTTC.

This clonotype was seen many times. This chain links TRBV4-1 with TRBJ2-6, with D perhaps matching TRBD2 (5 bases). Trimming shortened V by 2 bases and J by 0 bases, and 11 bases separated the two germline ends. This CDR3 has 17 residues. Germline V lookup: CDR1 MGHRA, CDR2 YSYEKL. CDR3 protein: CASSQKAETSGANVLTF. The CDR3 bases are TGCGCCAGCAGCCAAAAAGCGGAGACCTCTGGGGCCAACGTCCTGACTTTC.

The CDR3 sequence: CSVMGAGGPLYNEQFF. In DNA, the CDR3 is TGCAGCGTTATGGGAGCGGGAGGCCCATTATACAATGAGCAGTTCTTC. The rearrangement links TRBV29-1 to TRBJ2-1; 9 bases match TRBD2. The germline CDR1 and CDR2 sequences are SQVTM and ANQGSEA. The CDR3 is 16 residues long. Trimming cost V 5 bases and J 4 bases; bases outside gene matches: 12.

Points on this clonotype: A read error may be the cause here, since a much bigger clone is one base away. This chain links TRBV4-3 with TRBJ2-5, with a possible D match to TRBD2 (5 bases). The CDR3 spans 16 residues. Germline CDR1 and CDR2: LGHNA and YSLEER. The CDR3 DNA sequence: TGCACCAGCAGCCAAGCAGCGGAGCGATTCGGAGAGACCCAGTACTTC. Its protein is CTSSQAAERFGETQYF.

As regards this clonotype: One junction end does not reproduce the germline sequence, and a read error may be involved. This chain connects TRBV14 to TRBJ2-1; 11 bases are shared with TRBD2. The germline CDR1 and CDR2 sequences are SGHDN and FVKESK. CDR3 length: 15 amino acids. The CDR3: CASSLLAGAYNGQFF. CDR3 nucleotides: TGTGCCAGCAGCCTACTAGCGGGAGCCTACAATGGGCAGTTCTTC.

The rearrangement uses TRBV6-1 and TRBJ1-6, with D possibly matching TRBD1 (5 bases). The CDR3 is made up of 21 amino acids. CDR1 and CDR2 from the germline V gene are MNHNS and SASEGT. V shed 6 bases and J shed 1 base, with 28 bases lying between them. The CDR3 reads CASSLFFQSRGLTSYNSPLHF. The CDR3 coding sequence is TGTGCCAGCAGCTTATTCTTCCAGTCCCGGGGCCTTACTTCCTATAATTCACCCCTCCACTTT.

About this clonotype itself: A much larger clone differs by one base, so this may be a read error. J is TRBJ2-7 and V is TRBV5-5; TRBD1 might be the D (6 bases). The V end was cut by 7 bases, the J end by 1 base, with 24 bases between. The V gene's germline CDR1 is SGHKS and CDR2 YYEKEE (reference sequence). This CDR3 contains 17 residues. The CDR3 here is CASAPMVKTGGSYEQYF. The DNA of the CDR3 is TGTGCCAGCGCCCCCATGGTCAAGACAGGCGGTTCCTACGAGCAGTACTTC.

This clonotype was recorded at least ten times. The chain links TRBV12-3 or TRBV12-4 to TRBJ2-5; 7 bases agree with TRBD2. The CDR3 covers 15 residues. The J segment lost 5 bases and the V segment lost 1 base, leaving 7 bases of the junction unmatched. The DNA for the CDR3 is TGTGCCAGCAGTTTAGGCGGGTCCGGGGGGGAGACCCAGTACTTC. Translated, it gives CASSLGGSGGETQYF.

The rearrangement joins TRBV12-3 or TRBV12-4 to TRBJ2-7; D is unresolved. The CDR3 spans 14 residues. The ends were cut back, 8 bases at V and 0 bases at J, with 14 bases in the middle. The CDR3 spells CASSHQESSYEQYF. The CDR3 DNA follows: TGTGCCAGCTCCCATCAGGAGAGCTCCTACGAGCAGTACTTC.